Included here is one T cell receptor (beta chain) sequence, with context. Germline CDR1 reads SEHNR; CDR2 reads FQNEAQ (reference sequence). V was pared by 5 bases and J by 3 bases, with 18 bases between. This CDR3 comprises 16 residues. Described time point: patch test 3, about 24 weeks after DPC sensitization. Treatment specified: therapeutic diphenylcyclopropenone sensitization with weekly scalp DPC. This specimen belongs to a study of human T cells and chemical hapten exposure. Turning to the study itself: Across samples, TCR yields varied, mostly owing to small differences in pooled library volumes.

TCRdb ran MiXCR on the RACE reads and lists one entry per CDR3 protein. Among roughly 100,000 distinct CDR3 sequences, less than 40% were seen once, and the ten largest hold around 2.7%. This TCR was sampled from a man aged 35-49 years with alopecia areata. Some clones in this sample may be carry-over from other donors' samples. The sample here was whole blood, taken in connection with sensitization to the hapten diphenylcyclopropenone (DPC). J is TRBJ2-3 and V is TRBV7-9; perhaps TRBD2 as D (5 bases). The CDR3: CASSLNAGLRTDTQYF. Written as DNA, the CDR3 is TGTGCCAGCAGCCTAAACGCGGGCCTAAGGACAGATACGCAGTATTTT.